The 29 T cell receptor beta chains listed next were all sequenced from one sample in a study of blood T cells in healthy people across ages. Sample-barcoded 5' priming and a J-beta primer mix drove a second PCR of roughly 6 to 12 cycles. MiXCR, applied by TCRdb to the 5' RACE reads, yields one record per CDR3 protein. The data contain around 1.5 million distinct CDR3 sequences, around 35% of them singletons. The material sequenced was blood. These receptors came from a woman in her thirties in good health.

With regard to this clonotype: This may stem from a read error, because a much larger clone lies one nucleotide away. The J gene is TRBJ1-2, the V gene TRBV7-2; TRBD1 matches 7 bases. CDR3 size: 13 residues. CDR1 and CDR2 (germline): SGHTA, FQGNSA. The CDR3 spells CAGSAGQNYGYTF. Here the CDR3 DNA reads TGTGCCGGCAGCGCGGGACAGAACTATGGCTACACCTTC.

This chain uses TRBV20-1 with TRBJ2-1; no clear D gene. Germline V gives CDR1 DFQATT, CDR2 SNEGSKA (reference sequence). The V gene lost 6 bases and the J gene lost 0 bases, with 18 bases spanning the gap. This CDR3 is 16 amino acids long. The CDR3: CSAQAAAPSSYNEQFF. The CDR3 DNA is TGCAGTGCCCAGGCGGCAGCTCCGAGCTCCTACAATGAGCAGTTCTTC.

The chain joins TRBV6-1 to TRBJ2-5; 13 nucleotides line up with TRBD2. The assigned J gene may be wrong: the sequence end matches TRBJ2-7 better. CDR1 and CDR2 from the germline V gene are MNHNS and SASEGT. This CDR3 spans 15 amino acids. The CDR3 region is CASSSSRLAGGEQYF. CDR3 DNA sequence: TGTGCCAGCAGTTCCTCTCGACTAGCGGGAGGCGAGCAGTACTTC.

About this clonotype itself: One base away lies a much larger clone, so this may be a sequencing read error. The chain is built from TRBV29-1 and TRBJ2-1; 8 bases align to TRBD1. V was clipped by 7 bases and J by 12 bases; unmatched bases: 14. The germline gives CDR1 SQVTM, CDR2 ANQGSEA. The CDR3 length is 13 residues. For the CDR3, the DNA is TGCAGCGGCAAGGGGACAGGTCGAGGTGGGCAGTTCTTC. This codes for CSGKGTGRGGQFF.

J is TRBJ2-4 and V is TRBV20-1; D not certain. CDR1 and CDR2 from the germline V gene are DFQATT and SNEGSKA (reference sequence). The length of the CDR3 is 15 residues. Trimming left V 5 bases short and J 0 bases short, with 14 bases between. This chain's CDR3 is CSAGPQGPAKNIQYF. The CDR3, as DNA: TGCAGTGCTGGACCCCAAGGCCCAGCCAAAAACATTCAGTACTTC.

This clonotype was seen a handful of times. The genes are TRBV7-9 and TRBJ2-3; either TRBD1 or TRBD2 may supply D (6 bases each). Per germline, CDR1 SEHNR and CDR2 FQNEAQ (reference sequence). The CDR3 is made up of 14 amino acids. V lost 3 bases to trimming and J lost 4 bases, with 11 bases between them. As DNA, the CDR3 is TGTGCCAGCAGCTTCTTCGGGGGCCCAGATACGCAGTATTTT. Residues: CASSFFGGPDTQYF.

J is TRBJ1-1 and V is TRBV20-1; D gene unclear. Trimming cost V 5 bases and J 10 bases, with 17 bases left between them. The CDR3 contains 12 residues. CDR1 is DFQATT and CDR2 is SNEGSKA in the germline V gene (reference sequence). This CDR3 reads CSAHNPLGVAFF. The CDR3, as DNA: TGCAGTGCTCATAACCCCTTAGGTGTAGCTTTCTTT.

The rearrangement joins TRBV5-1 to TRBJ1-1, with 9 bases aligning to TRBD1. CDR3 length: 15 residues. V shed 4 bases and J 4 bases; nucleotides not matched to a gene: 8. Germline assignment: CDR1 SGHRS and CDR2 YFSETQ. The CDR3 loop reads CASSPGTGWSTEAFF. The CDR3 DNA reads TGCGCCAGCAGCCCCGGGACAGGGTGGAGCACTGAAGCTTTCTTT.

The chain combines TRBV20-1 with TRBJ2-1; D is possibly TRBD2 (5 bases). This CDR3 spans 14 amino acids. Germline V CDR1 and CDR2: DFQATT, SNEGSKA (reference sequence). Trimming cost V 1 base and J 6 bases, with 13 bases left between them. CDR3 sequence reads: CSARGWEFSNEQFF. The DNA for the CDR3 is TGCAGTGCTAGAGGGTGGGAGTTCTCCAATGAGCAGTTCTTC.

This clonotype was recorded only once. This could be a read error, since a much larger clone is one nucleotide away. This chain uses TRBV29-1 with TRBJ2-7, with D possibly being TRBD2 (5 bases). Trimming removed 3 bases from V and 2 bases from J, with 17 bases in between. CDR3 size: 15 residues. Germline V gene lookup returns CDR1 SQVTM and CDR2 ANQGSEA. CDR3 DNA: TGCAGCGTTGAGTCCCGGGAAACGGATCCCTACGAGCAGTACTTC. Amino acids: CSVESRETDPYEQYF.

This clonotype has a single count. The CDR3 region is CAGRGDSLNTEAFF. CDR3 DNA: TGTGCCGGCCGGGGAGACAGCCTGAACACTGAAGCTTTCTTT. The chain combines TRBV13 with TRBJ1-1; D might be TRBD1 (5 bases). CDR3 size: 14 residues. Germline CDR1 and CDR2: PRHDT and FYEKMQ (reference sequence). Trimming removed 11 bases at V and 0 bases at J, with 16 bases between.

This chain links TRBV20-1 with TRBJ2-3; perhaps TRBD2 as D (6 bases). CDR3 length: 14 residues. Germline CDR1 DFQATT, CDR2 SNEGSKA (reference sequence). Between the trimmed V and J ends, which lost 3 bases and 5 bases, there was a span of 15 bases. The CDR3 sequence is CSASRLALGDTQYF. CDR3 in DNA: TGCAGTGCTAGCCGGCTAGCGTTGGGAGATACGCAGTATTTT.

There are a few counts of this clonotype. The chain uses TRBV20-1 and TRBJ2-3, with D possibly matching TRBD2 (5 bases). V lost 6 bases and J 2 bases, leaving 18 bases between the germline ends. The CDR3 has 15 amino acids. From germline, CDR1 is DFQATT and CDR2 SNEGSKA (reference sequence). This CDR3 reads CSATRHGEITDTQYF. The CDR3 DNA reads as TGCAGTGCCACCCGACACGGGGAAATCACAGATACGCAGTATTTT.

Only a few counts were recorded for this clonotype. The V gene is TRBV12-3 or TRBV12-4, the J gene TRBJ1-2; D might be TRBD1 (6 bases). The CDR3 sequence is 14 residues long. Trimming took 4 bases from V and 4 from J, leaving 13 bases between them. CDR3 sequence (DNA): TGTGCCAGCAGTTCCATACAGGGTTCCTATGGCTACACCTTC. This codes for CASSSIQGSYGYTF.

This clonotype was seen only a few times. This sequence joins TRBV12-3 or TRBV12-4 and TRBJ1-5; the D is unclear. The CDR3 contains 16 residues. Between the trimmed V and J ends, which lost 0 bases and 2 bases, there was a span of 11 bases. The CDR3, as DNA: TGTGCCAGCAGTTTAGCGCCGGGGTCCGGCAATCAGCCCCAGCATTTT. Amino acids: CASSLAPGSGNQPQHF.

This clonotype was seen a few times. CDR3 DNA: TGCAGTGCCTTACAAGAGGGGTTAATCTTCCATGAGCAGTTCTTC. Encoded protein: CSALQEGLIFHEQFF. J is TRBJ2-1 and V is TRBV20-1, with D perhaps assigned TRBD1 or TRBD2 (5 bases each). The CDR3 contains 15 residues. Trimming shortened V by 6 bases and J by 8 bases, and 23 bases separated the two germline ends. CDR1 and CDR2 (germline): DFQATT, SNEGSKA (reference sequence).

The chain is built from TRBV3-1 and TRBJ2-5; 10 bases agree with TRBD2. J lost 1 base, V lost 1 base, and 3 bases had no gene match. Germline-derived CDR1 and CDR2 are LGHDT and YNNKEL (reference sequence). The CDR3 extends over 16 amino acids. CDR3 loop: CASSQGERGGQETQYF. In DNA, the CDR3 is TGTGCCAGCAGCCAAGGGGAGCGGGGGGGCCAAGAGACCCAGTACTTC.

The CDR3 sequence is CASSLKGGGTEAFF. As DNA, the CDR3 is TGCGCCAGCAGCCTGAAAGGCGGTGGAACTGAAGCTTTCTTT. V and J are TRBV4-1 and TRBJ1-1; no definite D call. CDR1 is MGHRA and CDR2 is YSYEKL in the germline V gene. V was clipped by 4 bases and J by 5 bases, with 14 bases between them. CDR3 size: 14 residues.

This clonotype was seen ten or more times. The CDR3 coding sequence is TGCGCCAGCAGCTGGGGACCGGGGGTACAAGAGACCCAGTACTTC. This sequence encodes CASSWGPGVQETQYF. The gene calls are TRBV4-1 and TRBJ2-5; the D gene is possibly TRBD2 (6 bases). Germline CDR1 reads MGHRA; CDR2 reads YSYEKL. The V end was cut by 5 bases, the J end by 2 bases, with 15 bases between. The CDR3 runs 15 residues.

The chain links TRBV20-1 to TRBJ2-1; D possibly corresponds to TRBD2 (6 bases). In germline, CDR1 is DFQATT, CDR2 SNEGSKA (reference sequence). There are 14 residues in the CDR3. Deletions cut 1 base from V and 7 bases from J, with 14 bases between. The CDR3 protein is CSARAGERANEQFF. The CDR3 DNA reads as TGCAGTGCTAGAGCGGGAGAAAGGGCTAATGAGCAGTTCTTC.

The V gene is TRBV20-1, the J gene TRBJ1-2; D unresolved. Germline V lookup: CDR1 DFQATT, CDR2 SNEGSKA (reference sequence). Trimming took 1 base from V and 5 from J, leaving 5 bases between them. CDR3 length: 11 amino acids. The CDR3 sequence is CSARVRYGYTF. Written as DNA, the CDR3 is TGCAGTGCTAGAGTCCGGTATGGCTACACCTTC.

This clonotype was found a few times. The chain joins TRBV2 to TRBJ2-2; 8 bases are a match to TRBD2. This CDR3 contains 14 residues. Unmatched junction bases numbered 7, after V lost 7 bases and J lost 6 bases. Germline V lookup: CDR1 SNHLY, CDR2 FYNNEI. DNA of the CDR3: TGTGCCAGCAAAGCGGGGGATAGCGCCGGGGAGCTGTTTTTT. It yields the protein CASKAGDSAGELFF.

This chain joins TRBV27 and TRBJ2-7, with TRBD2 identical over 15 bases. The CDR3 runs 15 residues. J lost 8 bases, V lost 5 bases, and 7 bases had no gene match. The germline gives CDR1 MNHEY, CDR2 SMNVEV (reference sequence). The CDR3 region has the DNA TGTGCCAGCAGTCCGCGGACTAGCGGGAGGGCCAAGCAGTACTTC. Translated: CASSPRTSGRAKQYF.

A few counts support this clonotype. In nucleotides, the CDR3 is TGTGCCAGCAGCTTGAACAGGGTGGTCTATGGCTACACCTTC. It yields the protein CASSLNRVVYGYTF. The chain has TRBV13 and TRBJ1-2; a possible D gene is TRBD1 (6 bases). V was trimmed by 3 bases and J by 4 bases, leaving 12 bases between them. Per the germline V gene, CDR1 is PRHDT and CDR2 is FYEKMQ (reference sequence). This CDR3 is built from 14 residues.

V is TRBV4-2 and J is TRBJ2-3; 7 bases are a match to TRBD2. Germline V gene data show CDR1 as LGHNA and CDR2 as YNFKEQ. The CDR3 length is 18 residues. Germline trimming cut 3 bases from V and 6 bases from J; bases unmatched to any gene: 18. This CDR3 is CASSHVLDSGTLEDTQYF. CDR3 nucleotides: TGTGCCAGCAGCCATGTCCTAGACAGCGGGACCCTGGAGGATACGCAGTATTTT.

Comments on this clonotype: This may arise from a read error, as a much more abundant clone is one base away. In DNA, the CDR3 is TGTGCCAGCAGCCCGACTCGGGCCGTTGGGCAGTTCTTC. It yields the protein CASSPTRAVGQFF. This chain connects TRBV27 to TRBJ2-1; D is uncertain. The germline V and J ends were trimmed by 6 bases and 12 bases, with 18 bases remaining between them. This CDR3 is built from 13 residues. Germline CDR1 MNHEY, CDR2 SMNVEV (reference sequence).

The rearrangement joins TRBV6-5 to TRBJ1-1, with D maybe TRBD1 (6 bases). The ends were cut back, 2 bases at V and 7 bases at J, with 14 bases in the middle. This CDR3 is built from 14 residues. Per the germline V gene, CDR1 is MNHEY and CDR2 is SVGAGI. DNA of the CDR3: TGTGCCAGCAGTTACAGCAGGGGCCGGGGTGAAGCTTTCTTT. Amino acids: CASSYSRGRGEAFF.

Worth noting for this clonotype: Its ends do not fully match the called genes, so a read error is possible. The chain employs TRBV13 and TRBJ1-2, with D possibly being TRBD1 (5 bases). The germline V gene encodes CDR1 PRHDT and CDR2 FYEKMQ (reference sequence). The CDR3 totals 14 residues. Here the CDR3 DNA reads TGTGCCAGCGGCTTAGGGCGGGGACTCTATGGCTACACCTTC. Translating it yields CASGLGRGLYGYTF.

The chain has TRBV12-3 or TRBV12-4 and TRBJ2-1; 8 nucleotides line up with TRBD2. The ends lost 6 bases at V and 9 bases at J; junction bases unmatched: 13. The CDR3 extends over 15 amino acids. The CDR3 spells CASSSGTRIHLEQFF. The CDR3 bases are TGTGCCAGCAGCTCCGGGACTAGAATCCACCTTGAGCAGTTCTTC.